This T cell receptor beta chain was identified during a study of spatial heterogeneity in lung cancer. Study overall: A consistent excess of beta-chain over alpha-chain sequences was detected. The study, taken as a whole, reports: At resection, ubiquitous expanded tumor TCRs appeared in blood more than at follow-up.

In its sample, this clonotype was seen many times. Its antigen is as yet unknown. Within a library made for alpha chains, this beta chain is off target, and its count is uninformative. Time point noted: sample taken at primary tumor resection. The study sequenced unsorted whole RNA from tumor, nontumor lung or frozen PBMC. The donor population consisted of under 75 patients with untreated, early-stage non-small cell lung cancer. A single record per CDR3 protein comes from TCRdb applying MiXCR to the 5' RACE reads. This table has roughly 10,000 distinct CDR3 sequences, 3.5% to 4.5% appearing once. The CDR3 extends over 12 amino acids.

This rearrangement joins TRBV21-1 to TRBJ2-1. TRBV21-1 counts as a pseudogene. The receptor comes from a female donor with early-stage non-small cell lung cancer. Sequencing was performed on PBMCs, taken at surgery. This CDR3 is CASSKEPNEQFF. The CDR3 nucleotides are TGTGCCAGCAGCAAAGAGCCGAATGAGCAGTTCTTC.